This T cell receptor beta chain was sequenced during a study of CD8 T cells in ankylosing spondylitis. TCRdb analysed the 5' RACE reads with MiXCR anew, one entry per CDR3 protein. The sample holds 30,000 to 45,000 distinct CDR3 sequences, about 15% seen once. Remarks on this clonotype: What it recognizes is unknown.

Whole-study findings and limits: Made up of under ten highly homologous variants, a TCR beta motif appeared characteristic of ankylosing spondylitis blood. Significantly higher representation of disease-linked clones was reported for matched ankylosing spondylitis synovial fluid. A subset of motif variants has previously been described in the synovial fluid and blood of reactive arthritis.

CDR3 length: 11 amino acids. CDR1 is SQVTM, CDR2 ANQGSEA, per germline. V lost 5 bases and J 5 bases, leaving 9 bases between the germline ends. The TCR originated in a male donor with ankylosing spondylitis or in good health (not recorded which). The chain employs TRBV29-1 and TRBJ2-5; no firm D call. The sample was blood. The CDR3 spells CSVRMGETQYF. The DNA of the CDR3 is TGCAGCGTTCGGATGGGGGAGACCCAGTACTTC.